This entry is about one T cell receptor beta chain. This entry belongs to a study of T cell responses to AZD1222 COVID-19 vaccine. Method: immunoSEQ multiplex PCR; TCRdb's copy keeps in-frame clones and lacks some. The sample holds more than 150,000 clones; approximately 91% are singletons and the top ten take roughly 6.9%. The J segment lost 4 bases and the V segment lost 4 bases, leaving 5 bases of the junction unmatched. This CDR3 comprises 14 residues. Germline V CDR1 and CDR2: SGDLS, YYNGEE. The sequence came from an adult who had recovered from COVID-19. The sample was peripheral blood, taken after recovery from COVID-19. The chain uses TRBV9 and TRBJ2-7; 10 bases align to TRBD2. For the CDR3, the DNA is TGTGCCAGCAGCCCCTGGACTAGCGGATACGAGCAGTACTTC. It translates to CASSPWTSGYEQYF. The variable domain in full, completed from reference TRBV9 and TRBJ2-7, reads DSGVTQTPKHLITATGQRVTLRCSPRSGDLSVYWYQQSLDQGLQFLIQYYNGEERAKGNILERFSAQQFPDLHSELNLSSLELGDSALYFCASSPWTSGYEQYFGPGTRLTVT.